This entry is about one TCR beta chain. Antigen: not known. This record belongs to a study of cytomegalovirus exposure and HLA in healthy donors. Across the study: Researchers previously reported finding more than 100 million unique TCR beta sequences from about 170 million T cells.

Researchers ran the PCR with 60 Vbeta and 13 Jbeta primers. Clones were read by immunoSEQ multiplex PCR, and TCRdb kept only the in-frame ones, dropping some. The sample lists 150,000 to 200,000 clones; approximately 80% were seen once. This CDR3 contains 14 residues. Trimming shortened V by 5 bases and J by 6 bases, and 14 bases separated the two germline ends. Germline V gene data show CDR1 as SGHTA and CDR2 as FQGNSA. Whole-study findings and limits: Testing in vitro showed a few CMV-associated chains specific for CMV antigens. Immune exposure information comprised only CMV serostatus.

This chain links TRBV7-2 with TRBJ2-1, with D possibly TRBD1 on 6 matching bases. The TCR sequence derives from a man aged 18 to 30 in good health and CMV-seropositive. The sequenced sample was PBMCs. DNA of the CDR3: TGTGCCAGCAGCCAGGGGCTAGCTCTCAATGAGCAGTTCTTC. This gives the protein CASSQGLALNEQFF.